This note documents a single T cell receptor (beta chain) sequence. Its matching antigen is unknown. The sample comes from a study of shared clonotypes between healthy human individuals. The study's findings and limits: Among the subsets, naive ones generally showed larger estimated richness than memory ones.

CDR1 is MDHEN and CDR2 is SYDVKM in the germline V gene. V lost 4 bases and J 7 bases, leaving 14 bases between the germline ends. The CDR3 is made up of 13 amino acids. Clones were read by immunoSEQ multiplex PCR, and TCRdb kept only the in-frame ones, dropping some. Here the sample spans approximately 1.5 million clones, 95% to 99% being singletons. The sequenced sample consisted of naive CD4+ T cells sorted from blood. Subset specified: CD45RA+ positively selected. The chain couples TRBV28 to TRBJ2-7; D call uncertain. The TCR sequence derives from a man aged 30 to 45 in good health. The CDR3 loop reads CASSSIIHGEQYF. The CDR3 DNA follows: TGTGCCAGCAGTTCGATAATACATGGGGAGCAGTACTTC.